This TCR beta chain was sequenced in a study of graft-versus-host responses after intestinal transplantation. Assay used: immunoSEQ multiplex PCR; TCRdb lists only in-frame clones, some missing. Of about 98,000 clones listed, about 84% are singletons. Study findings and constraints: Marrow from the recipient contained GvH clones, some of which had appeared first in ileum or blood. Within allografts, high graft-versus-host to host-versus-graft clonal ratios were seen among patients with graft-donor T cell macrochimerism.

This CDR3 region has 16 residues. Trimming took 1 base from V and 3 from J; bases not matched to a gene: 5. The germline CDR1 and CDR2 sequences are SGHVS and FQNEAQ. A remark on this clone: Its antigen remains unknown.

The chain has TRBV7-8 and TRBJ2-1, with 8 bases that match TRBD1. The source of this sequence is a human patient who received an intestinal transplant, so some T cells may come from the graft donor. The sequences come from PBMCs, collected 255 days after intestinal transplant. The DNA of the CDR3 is TGTGCCAGCAGCTTAGGTTTGGACAGGGTCTACAATGAGCAGTTCTTC. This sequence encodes CASSLGLDRVYNEQFF.